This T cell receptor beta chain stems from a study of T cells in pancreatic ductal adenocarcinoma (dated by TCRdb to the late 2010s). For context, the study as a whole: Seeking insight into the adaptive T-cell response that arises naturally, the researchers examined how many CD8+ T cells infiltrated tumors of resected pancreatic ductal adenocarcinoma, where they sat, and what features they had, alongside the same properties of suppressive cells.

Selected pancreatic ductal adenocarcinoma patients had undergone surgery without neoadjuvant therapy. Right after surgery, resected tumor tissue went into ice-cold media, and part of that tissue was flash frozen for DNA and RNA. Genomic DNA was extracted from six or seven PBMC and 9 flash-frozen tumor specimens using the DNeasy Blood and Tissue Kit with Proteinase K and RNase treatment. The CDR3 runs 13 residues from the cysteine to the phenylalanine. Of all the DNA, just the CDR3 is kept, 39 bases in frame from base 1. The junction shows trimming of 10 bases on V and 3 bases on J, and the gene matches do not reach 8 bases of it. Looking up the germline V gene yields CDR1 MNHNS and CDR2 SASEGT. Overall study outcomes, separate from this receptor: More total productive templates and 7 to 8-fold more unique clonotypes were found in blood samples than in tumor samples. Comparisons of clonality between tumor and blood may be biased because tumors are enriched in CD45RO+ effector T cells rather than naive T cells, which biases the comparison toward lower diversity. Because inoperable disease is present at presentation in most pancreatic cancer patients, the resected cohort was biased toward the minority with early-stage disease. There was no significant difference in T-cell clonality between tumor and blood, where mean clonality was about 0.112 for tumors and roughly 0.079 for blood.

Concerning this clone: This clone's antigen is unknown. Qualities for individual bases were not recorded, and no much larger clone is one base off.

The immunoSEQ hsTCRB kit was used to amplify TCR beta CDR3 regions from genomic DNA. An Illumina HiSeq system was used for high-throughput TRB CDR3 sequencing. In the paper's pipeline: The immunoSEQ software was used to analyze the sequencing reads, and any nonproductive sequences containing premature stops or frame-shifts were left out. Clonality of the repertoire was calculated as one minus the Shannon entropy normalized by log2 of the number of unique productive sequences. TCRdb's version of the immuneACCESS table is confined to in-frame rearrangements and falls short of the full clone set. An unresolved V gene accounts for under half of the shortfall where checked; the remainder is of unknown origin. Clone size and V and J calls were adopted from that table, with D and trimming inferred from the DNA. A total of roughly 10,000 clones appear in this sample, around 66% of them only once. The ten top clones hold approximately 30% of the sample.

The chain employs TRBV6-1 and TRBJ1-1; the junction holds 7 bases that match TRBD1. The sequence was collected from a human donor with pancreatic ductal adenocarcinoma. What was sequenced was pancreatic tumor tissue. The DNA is TGTGCCACACGACGGACAGGCGACACTGAAGCTTTCTTT. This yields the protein CATRRTGDTEAFF.